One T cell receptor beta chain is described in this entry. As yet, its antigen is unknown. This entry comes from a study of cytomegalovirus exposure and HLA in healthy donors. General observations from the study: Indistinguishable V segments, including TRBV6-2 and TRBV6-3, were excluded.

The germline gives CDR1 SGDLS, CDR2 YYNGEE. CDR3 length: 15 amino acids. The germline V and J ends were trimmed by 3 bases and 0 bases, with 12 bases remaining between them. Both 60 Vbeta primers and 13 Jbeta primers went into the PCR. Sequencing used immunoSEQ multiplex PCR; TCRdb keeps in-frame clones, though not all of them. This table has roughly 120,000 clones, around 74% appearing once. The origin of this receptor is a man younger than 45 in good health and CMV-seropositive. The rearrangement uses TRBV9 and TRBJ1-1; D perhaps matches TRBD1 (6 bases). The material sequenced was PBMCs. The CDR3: CASSGGQRLNTEAFF. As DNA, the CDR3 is TGTGCCAGCAGCGGCGGACAGAGGCTGAACACTGAAGCTTTCTTT.